This T cell receptor (beta chain) was recorded in a study of cytomegalovirus exposure and HLA in healthy donors. About the research overall: In a later analysis, the 130 or so validation repertoires were reported to have used the same platform as the 666 first-cohort repertoires.

With respect to this clone: Antigen: not known.

Assay used: immunoSEQ multiplex PCR; TCRdb lists only in-frame clones, some missing. This table holds about 120,000 clones, approximately 90% found once. The study's findings and limits: Cytomegalovirus status was reportedly diagnosed by the classifier with high sensitivity and specificity. Whilst most TCR sequences proved rare, a subset of public TCRs occurred across many donors.

The sequence came from a man aged 18 to 30 in good health and CMV-seronegative. Material: PBMCs.

The CDR3 sequence: CASSKQGLTNEKLFF. CDR3 sequence (DNA): TGTGCCAGCAGCAAACAGGGGTTGACTAATGAAAAACTGTTTTTT. V and J are TRBV7-9 and TRBJ1-4, with 7 positions matching TRBD1. V gave up 5 bases and J gave up 2 bases; unmatched junction bases: 5. Looked up from germline, CDR1 is SEHNR and CDR2 is FQNEAQ (reference sequence). The CDR3 is made up of 15 amino acids.